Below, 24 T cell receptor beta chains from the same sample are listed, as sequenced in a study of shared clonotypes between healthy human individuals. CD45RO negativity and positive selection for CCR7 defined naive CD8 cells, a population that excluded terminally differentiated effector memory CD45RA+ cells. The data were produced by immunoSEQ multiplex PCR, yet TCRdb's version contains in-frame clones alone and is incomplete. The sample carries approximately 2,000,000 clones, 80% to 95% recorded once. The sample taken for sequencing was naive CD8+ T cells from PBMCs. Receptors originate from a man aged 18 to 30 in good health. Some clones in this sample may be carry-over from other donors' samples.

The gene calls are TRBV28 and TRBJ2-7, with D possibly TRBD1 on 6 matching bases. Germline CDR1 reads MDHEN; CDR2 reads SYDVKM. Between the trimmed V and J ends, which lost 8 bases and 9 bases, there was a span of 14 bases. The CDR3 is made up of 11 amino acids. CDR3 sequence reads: CASQVGAMQYF. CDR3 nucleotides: TGTGCCAGCCAGGTGGGGGCGATGCAGTACTTC. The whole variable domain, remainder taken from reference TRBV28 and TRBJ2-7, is DVKVTQSSRYLVKRTGEKVFLECVQDMDHENMFWYRQDPGLGLRLIYFSYDVKMKEKGDIPEGYSVSREKKERFSLILESASTNQTSMYLCASQVGAMQYFGPGTRLTVT.

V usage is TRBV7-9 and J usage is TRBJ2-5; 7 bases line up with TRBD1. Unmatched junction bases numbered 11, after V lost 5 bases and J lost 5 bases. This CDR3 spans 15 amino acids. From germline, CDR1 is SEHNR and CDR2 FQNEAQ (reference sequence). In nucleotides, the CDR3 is TGTGCCAGCAGCCCCCCGACAGGGCGGGTGGAGACCCAGTACTTC. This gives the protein CASSPPTGRVETQYF. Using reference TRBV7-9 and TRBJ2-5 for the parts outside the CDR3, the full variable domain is DTGVSQNPRHKITKRGQNVTFRCDPISEHNRLYWYRQTLGQGPEFLTYFQNEAQLEKSRLLSDRFSAERPKGSFSTLEIQRTEQGDSAMYLCASSPPTGRVETQYFGPGTRLLVL.

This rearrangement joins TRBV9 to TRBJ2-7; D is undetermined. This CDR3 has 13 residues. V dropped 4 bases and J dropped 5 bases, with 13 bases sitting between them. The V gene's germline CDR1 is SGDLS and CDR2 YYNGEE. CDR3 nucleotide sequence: TGTGCCAGCAGCTTTTCAGCAGCCCACGAGCAGTACTTC. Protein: CASSFSAAHEQYF.

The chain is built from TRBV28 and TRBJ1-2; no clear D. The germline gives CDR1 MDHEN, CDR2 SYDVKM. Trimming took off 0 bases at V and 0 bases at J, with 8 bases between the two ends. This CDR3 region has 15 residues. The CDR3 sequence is CASSLWEGTNYGYTF. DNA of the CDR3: TGTGCCAGCAGTTTATGGGAGGGAACTAACTATGGCTACACCTTC.

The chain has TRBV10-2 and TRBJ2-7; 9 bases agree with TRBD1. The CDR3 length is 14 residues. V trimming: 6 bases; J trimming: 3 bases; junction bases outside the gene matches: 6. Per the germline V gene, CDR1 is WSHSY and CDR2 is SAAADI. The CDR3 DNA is TGCGCCAGCAGCGAGACAGGGGGGTTCTACGAGCAGTACTTC. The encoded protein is CASSETGGFYEQYF.

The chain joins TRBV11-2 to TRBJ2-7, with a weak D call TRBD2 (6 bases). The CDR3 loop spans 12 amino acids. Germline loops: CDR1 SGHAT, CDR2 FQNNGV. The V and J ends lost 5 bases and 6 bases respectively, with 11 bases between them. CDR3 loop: CASSGDSAEQYF. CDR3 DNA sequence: TGTGCCAGCAGCGGGGACTCGGCCGAGCAGTACTTC.

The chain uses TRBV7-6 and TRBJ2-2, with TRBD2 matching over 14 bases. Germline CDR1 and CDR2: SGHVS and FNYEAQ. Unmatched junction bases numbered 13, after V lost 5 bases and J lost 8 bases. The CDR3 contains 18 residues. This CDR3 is CASSQAVPGLAGAGELFF. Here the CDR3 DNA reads TGTGCCAGCAGCCAAGCCGTCCCGGGACTAGCGGGAGCAGGGGAGCTGTTTTTT.

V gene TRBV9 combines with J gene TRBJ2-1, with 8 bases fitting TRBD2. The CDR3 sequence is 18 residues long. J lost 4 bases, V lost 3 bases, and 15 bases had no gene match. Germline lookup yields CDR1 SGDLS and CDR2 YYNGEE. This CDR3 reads CASSASPGGSLLYNEQFF. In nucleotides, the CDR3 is TGTGCCAGCAGCGCATCCCCGGGAGGGTCCCTACTGTACAATGAGCAGTTCTTC.

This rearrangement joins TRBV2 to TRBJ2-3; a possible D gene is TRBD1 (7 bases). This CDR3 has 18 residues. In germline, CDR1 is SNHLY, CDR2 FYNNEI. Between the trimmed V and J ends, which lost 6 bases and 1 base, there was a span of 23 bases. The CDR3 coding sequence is TGTGCCAGCAGGAGTAGGGGGCGTGCTCCTAGCGGCACAGATACGCAGTATTTT. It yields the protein CASRSRGRAPSGTDTQYF.

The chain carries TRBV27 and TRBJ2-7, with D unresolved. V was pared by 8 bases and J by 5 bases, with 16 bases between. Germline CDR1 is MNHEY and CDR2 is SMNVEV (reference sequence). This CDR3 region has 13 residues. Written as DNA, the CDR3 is TGTGCCAGCGGGTCCTGGGTGTCCCACGAGCAGTACTTC. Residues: CASGSWVSHEQYF.

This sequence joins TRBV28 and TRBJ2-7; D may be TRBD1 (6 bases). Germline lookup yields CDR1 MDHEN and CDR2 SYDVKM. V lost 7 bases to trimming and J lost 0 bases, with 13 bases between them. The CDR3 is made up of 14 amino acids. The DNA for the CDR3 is TGTGCCAGCATCCAGGACAGTTTCTCCTACGAGCAGTACTTC. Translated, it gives CASIQDSFSYEQYF.

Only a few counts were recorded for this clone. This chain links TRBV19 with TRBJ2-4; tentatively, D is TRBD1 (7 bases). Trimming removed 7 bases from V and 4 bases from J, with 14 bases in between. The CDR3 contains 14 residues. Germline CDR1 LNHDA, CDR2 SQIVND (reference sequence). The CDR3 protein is CASNGGGMKNIQYF. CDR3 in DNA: TGTGCCAGTAACGGAGGGGGCATGAAAAACATTCAGTACTTC.

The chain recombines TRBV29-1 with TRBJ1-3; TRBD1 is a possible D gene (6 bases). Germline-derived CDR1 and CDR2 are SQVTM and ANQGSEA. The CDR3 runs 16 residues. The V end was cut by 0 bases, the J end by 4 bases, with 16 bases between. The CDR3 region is CSVEDRTAAQGNTIYF. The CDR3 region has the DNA TGCAGCGTTGAAGATCGGACAGCAGCCCAAGGAAACACCATATATTTT.

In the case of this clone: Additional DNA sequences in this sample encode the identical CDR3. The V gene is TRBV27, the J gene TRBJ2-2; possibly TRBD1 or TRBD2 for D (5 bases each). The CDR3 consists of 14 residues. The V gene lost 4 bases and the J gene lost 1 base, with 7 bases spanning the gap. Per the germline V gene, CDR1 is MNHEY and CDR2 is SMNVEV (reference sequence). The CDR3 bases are TGTGCCAGCAGTTCGAGGGGGAACACCGGGGAGCTGTTTTTT. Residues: CASSSRGNTGELFF.

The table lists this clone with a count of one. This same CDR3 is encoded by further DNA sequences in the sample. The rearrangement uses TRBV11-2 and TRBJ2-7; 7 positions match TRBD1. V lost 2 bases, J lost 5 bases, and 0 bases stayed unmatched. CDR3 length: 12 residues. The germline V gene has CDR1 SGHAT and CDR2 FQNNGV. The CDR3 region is CASSLQGDEQYF. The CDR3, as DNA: TGTGCCAGCAGCTTACAGGGGGACGAGCAGTACTTC.

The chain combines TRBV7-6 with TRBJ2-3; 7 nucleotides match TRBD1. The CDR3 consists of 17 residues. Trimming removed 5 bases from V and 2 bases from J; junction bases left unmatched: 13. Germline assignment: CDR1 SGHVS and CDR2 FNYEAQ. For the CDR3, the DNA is TGTGCCAGCAGCCCAAAAACAGGGAAGGGGGCCACAGATACGCAGTATTTT. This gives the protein CASSPKTGKGATDTQYF. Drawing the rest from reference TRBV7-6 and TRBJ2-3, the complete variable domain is GAGVSQSPRYKVTKRGQDVALRCDPISGHVSLYWYRQALGQGPEFLTYFNYEAQQDKSGLPNDRFSAERPEGSISTLTIQRTEQRDSAMYRCASSPKTGKGATDTQYFGPGTRLTVL.

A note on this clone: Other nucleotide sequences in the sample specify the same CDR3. The CDR3 spells CASSLAGGTGELFF. The DNA of the CDR3 is TGTGCCAGCAGCTTAGCGGGGGGCACCGGGGAGCTGTTTTTT. The genes are TRBV7-9 and TRBJ2-2; D may be TRBD2 (6 bases). The V end lost 0 bases, the J end lost 4 bases, and 6 bases lay between the germline ends. This CDR3 is 14 amino acids long. CDR1 is SEHNR, CDR2 FQNEAQ, per germline (reference sequence).

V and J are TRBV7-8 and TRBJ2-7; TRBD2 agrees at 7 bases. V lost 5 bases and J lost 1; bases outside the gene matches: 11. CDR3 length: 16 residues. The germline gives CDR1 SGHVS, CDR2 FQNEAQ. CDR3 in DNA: TGTGCCAGCAGCCCTAGAACTAGCGCCCGTTCCTACGAGCAGTACTTC. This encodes CASSPRTSARSYEQYF.

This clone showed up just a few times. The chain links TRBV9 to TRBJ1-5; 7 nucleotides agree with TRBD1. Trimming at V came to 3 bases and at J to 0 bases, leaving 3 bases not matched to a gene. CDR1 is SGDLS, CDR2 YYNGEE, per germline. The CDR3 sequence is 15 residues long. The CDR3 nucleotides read TGTGCCAGCAGCGCGACAGGGTATAGCAATCAGCCCCAGCATTTT. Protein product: CASSATGYSNQPQHF. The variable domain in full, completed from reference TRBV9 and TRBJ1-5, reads DSGVTQTPKHLITATGQRVTLRCSPRSGDLSVYWYQQSLDQGLQFLIQYYNGEERAKGNILERFSAQQFPDLHSELNLSSLELGDSALYFCASSATGYSNQPQHFGDGTRLSIL.

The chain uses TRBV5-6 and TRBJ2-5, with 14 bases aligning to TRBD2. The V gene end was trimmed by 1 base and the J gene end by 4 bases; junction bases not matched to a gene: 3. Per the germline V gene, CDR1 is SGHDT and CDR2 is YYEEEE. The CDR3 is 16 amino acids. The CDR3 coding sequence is TGTGCCAGCAGCTTGTGGGGACTAGCGGGAGCAGAGACCCAGTACTTC. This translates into CASSLWGLAGAETQYF.

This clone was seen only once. The CDR3 region is CASSPYSSGIMADTQYF. Here the CDR3 DNA reads TGCGCCAGCAGCCCTTATTCTAGCGGGATCATGGCAGATACGCAGTATTTT. The rearrangement links TRBV5-1 to TRBJ2-3, with 9 nucleotides matching TRBD2. V trimming: 4 bases; J trimming: 4 bases; junction bases outside the gene matches: 13. The length of the CDR3 is 17 residues. Germline CDR1 is SGHRS and CDR2 is YFSETQ.

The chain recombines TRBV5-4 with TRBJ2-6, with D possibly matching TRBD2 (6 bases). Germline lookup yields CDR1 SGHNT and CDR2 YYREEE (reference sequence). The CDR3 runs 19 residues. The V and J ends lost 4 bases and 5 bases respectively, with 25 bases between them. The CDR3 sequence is CASSHDIYREMLRANVLTF. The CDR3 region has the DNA TGTGCCAGCAGCCATGATATCTACCGGGAGATGTTAAGGGCCAACGTCCTGACTTTC. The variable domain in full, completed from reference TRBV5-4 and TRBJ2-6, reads ETGVTQSPTHLIKTRGQQVTLRCSSQSGHNTVSWYQQALGQGPQFIFQYYREEENGRGNFPPRFSGLQFPNYSSELNVNALELDDSALYLCASSHDIYREMLRANVLTFGAGSRLTVL.

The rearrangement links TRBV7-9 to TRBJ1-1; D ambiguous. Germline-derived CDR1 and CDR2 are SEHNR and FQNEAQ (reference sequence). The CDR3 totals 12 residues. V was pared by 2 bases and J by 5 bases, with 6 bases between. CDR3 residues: CASSLKLTEAFF. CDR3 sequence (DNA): TGTGCCAGCAGCTTAAAGTTAACTGAAGCTTTCTTT.

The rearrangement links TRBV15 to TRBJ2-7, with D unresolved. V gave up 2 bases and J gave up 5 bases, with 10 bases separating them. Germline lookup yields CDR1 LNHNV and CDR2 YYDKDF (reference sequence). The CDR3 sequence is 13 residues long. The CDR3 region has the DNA TGTGCCACCAGCAGAAGTCCGGGCCACGAGCAGTACTTC. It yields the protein CATSRSPGHEQYF. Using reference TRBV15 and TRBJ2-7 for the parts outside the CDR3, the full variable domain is DAMVIQNPRYQVTQFGKPVTLSCSQTLNHNVMYWYQQKSSQAPKLLFHYYDKDFNNEADTPDNFQSRRPNTSFCFLDIRSPGLGDTAMYLCATSRSPGHEQYFGPGTRLTVT.